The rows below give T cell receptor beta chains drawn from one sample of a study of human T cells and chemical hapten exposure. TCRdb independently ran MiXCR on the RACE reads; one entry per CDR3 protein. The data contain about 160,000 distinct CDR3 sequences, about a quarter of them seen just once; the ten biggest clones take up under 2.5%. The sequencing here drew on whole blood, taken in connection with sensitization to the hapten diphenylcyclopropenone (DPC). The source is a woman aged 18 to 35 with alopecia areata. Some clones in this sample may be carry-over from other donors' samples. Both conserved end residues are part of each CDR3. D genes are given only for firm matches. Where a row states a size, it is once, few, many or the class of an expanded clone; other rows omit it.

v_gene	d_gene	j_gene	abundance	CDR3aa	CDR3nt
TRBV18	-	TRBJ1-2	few	CASSPPAQPYGYTF	TGTGCCAGCTCACCTCCTGCGCAGCCCTATGGCTACACCTTC
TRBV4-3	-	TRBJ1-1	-	CASSPREGVLTEAFF	TGCGCCAGCAGCCCACGAGAGGGGGTTCTAACTGAAGCTTTCTTT
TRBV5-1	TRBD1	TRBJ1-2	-	CASSSTGGPNYGYTF	TGCGCCAGCAGCTCGACAGGGGGACCTAACTATGGCTACACCTTC
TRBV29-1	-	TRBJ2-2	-	CSVAQRSSTGELFF	TGCAGCGTGGCACAGCGGTCGAGCACCGGGGAGCTGTTTTTT
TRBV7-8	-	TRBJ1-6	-	CASSLARIYNSPLHF	TGTGCCAGCAGCTTAGCGCGGATCTATAATTCACCCCTCCACTTT
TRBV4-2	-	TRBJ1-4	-	CASSQDPGEKLFF	TGTGCCAGCAGCCAAGATCCTGGTGAAAAACTGTTTTTT
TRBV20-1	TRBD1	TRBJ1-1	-	CSASGTGRGTEAFF	TGCAGTGCTAGCGGGACAGGGAGAGGCACTGAAGCTTTCTTT
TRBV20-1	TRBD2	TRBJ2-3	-	CSARGTSGYTDTQYF	TGCAGTGCTAGAGGGACTAGCGGATACACAGATACGCAGTATTTT
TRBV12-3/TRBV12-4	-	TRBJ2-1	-	CASSMTHEQFF	TGTGCCAGCAGCATGACCCATGAGCAGTTCTTC
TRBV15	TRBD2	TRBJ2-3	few	CATSRDFSVLLAGVSDTQYF	TGTGCCACCAGCAGAGATTTTTCAGTTTTACTAGCGGGAGTTTCAGATACGCAGTATTTT
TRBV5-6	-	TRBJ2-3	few	CASSLILDTQYF	TGTGCCAGCAGCTTGATCTTAGATACGCAGTATTTT
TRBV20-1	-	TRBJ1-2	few	CSARGDEGNYGYTF	TGCAGTGCTAGGGGAGACGAGGGAAACTATGGCTACACCTTC
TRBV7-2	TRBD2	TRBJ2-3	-	CASSFGLAEDTQYF	TGTGCCAGCAGCTTCGGACTAGCGGAAGATACGCAGTATTTT
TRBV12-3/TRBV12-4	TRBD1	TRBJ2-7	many	CASSSGDRGLYEQYF	TGTGCCAGCAGTTCGGGGGACAGGGGGCTCTACGAGCAGTACTTC
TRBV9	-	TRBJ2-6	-	CASTLGDTGANVLTF	TGTGCCAGCACCCTGGGTGACACTGGGGCCAACGTCCTGACTTTC
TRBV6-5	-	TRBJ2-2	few	CASSYSIRGSGELFF	TGTGCCAGCAGTTACTCGATCCGGGGGTCCGGGGAGCTGTTTTTT
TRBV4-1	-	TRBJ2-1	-	CASRRPGQRGHNEQFF	TGCGCCAGCAGGAGGCCCGGGCAGCGAGGCCACAATGAGCAGTTCTTC
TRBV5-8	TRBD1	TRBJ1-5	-	CASSLTDRAFSNYQPQHF	TGTGCCAGCAGCTTAACGGACAGGGCATTCTCGAATTATCAGCCCCAGCATTTT
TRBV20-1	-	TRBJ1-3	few	CSARIASGNTIYF	TGCAGTGCTAGGATAGCCTCTGGAAACACCATATATTTT
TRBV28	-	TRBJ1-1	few	CASSQGGRNTEAFF	TGTGCCAGCAGTCAAGGGGGTCGGAACACTGAAGCTTTCTTT
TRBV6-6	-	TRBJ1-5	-	CASRLRAEGNQPQHF	TGTGCCAGCCGCCTAAGGGCCGAAGGCAATCAGCCCCAGCATTTT
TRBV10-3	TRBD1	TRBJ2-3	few	CAITDRGATTDTQYF	TGTGCCATCACGGACAGGGGCGCTACCACAGATACGCAGTATTTT
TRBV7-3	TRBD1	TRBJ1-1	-	CASSLRPGGEAFF	TGTGCCAGCAGCTTAAGACCAGGGGGAGAAGCTTTCTTT
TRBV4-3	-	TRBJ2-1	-	CASSQDNGRIHNEQFF	TGCGCCAGCAGCCAAGATAACGGGAGAATCCACAATGAGCAGTTCTTC
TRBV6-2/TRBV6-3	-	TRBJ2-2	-	CASRILNTGELFF	TGTGCCAGCCGGATCCTGAACACCGGGGAGCTGTTTTTT
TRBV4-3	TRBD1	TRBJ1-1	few	CASSRYRGFTEAFF	TGCGCCAGCAGCCGGTACAGGGGATTCACTGAAGCTTTCTTT
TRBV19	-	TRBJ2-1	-	CASRGQNEQFF	TGTGCCAGTAGAGGACAGAATGAGCAGTTCTTC
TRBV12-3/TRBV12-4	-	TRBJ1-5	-	CASSVRGEGNQPQHF	TGTGCCAGCAGTGTCAGGGGTGAGGGCAATCAGCCCCAGCATTTT
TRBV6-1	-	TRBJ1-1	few	CASSEGGSGNTEAFF	TGTGCCAGCAGTGAGGGAGGTTCGGGGAACACTGAAGCTTTCTTT
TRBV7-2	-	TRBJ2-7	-	CASSLVEGRHEQYF	TGTGCCAGCAGCTTAGTGGAGGGCCGGCACGAGCAGTACTTC
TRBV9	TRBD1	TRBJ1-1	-	CASSASTYRDSEAFF	TGTGCCAGCAGCGCATCGACTTACCGGGACAGTGAAGCTTTCTTT
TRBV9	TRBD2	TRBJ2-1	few	CASSVSGSEWNEQFF	TGTGCCAGCAGCGTTAGCGGGAGTGAGTGGAATGAGCAGTTCTTC
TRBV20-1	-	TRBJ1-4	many	CSAKKESTNEKLFF	TGCAGTGCTAAGAAGGAATCAACTAATGAAAAACTGTTTTTT